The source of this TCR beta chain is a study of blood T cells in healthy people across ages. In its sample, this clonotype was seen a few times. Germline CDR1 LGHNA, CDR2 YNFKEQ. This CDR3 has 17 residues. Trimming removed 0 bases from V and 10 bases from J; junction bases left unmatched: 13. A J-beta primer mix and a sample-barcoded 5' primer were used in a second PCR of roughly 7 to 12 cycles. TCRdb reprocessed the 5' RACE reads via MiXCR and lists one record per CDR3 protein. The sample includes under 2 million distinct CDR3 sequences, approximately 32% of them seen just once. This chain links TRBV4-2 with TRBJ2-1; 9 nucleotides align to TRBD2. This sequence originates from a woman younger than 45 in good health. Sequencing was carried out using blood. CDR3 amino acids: CASSQELNSRGGGEQFF. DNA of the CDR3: TGTGCCAGCAGCCAAGAGCTAAACTCGCGGGGGGGCGGGGAGCAGTTCTTC.